Shown below are 9 T cell receptor beta chains from a single sample sequenced in a study of blood T cell repertoires in COVID-19. TCRdb's table, derived via immunoSEQ multiplex PCR, lists solely in-frame clones and lacks some. The sample includes about 430,000 clones, nearly 90% of them seen just once. The sequenced material came from PBMCs or T cells enriched from blood (not recorded which). The receptors were sampled from a woman aged 18-29 years who had been exposed to COVID-19.

The rearrangement links TRBV5-5 to TRBJ1-1; D call uncertain. Germline V CDR1 and CDR2: SGHKS, YYEKEE (reference sequence). This CDR3 has 14 residues. V was pared by 4 bases and J by 4 bases, with 14 bases between. CDR3 DNA sequence: TGTGCCAGCAGCCGGGGTGTTTATGCCACTGAAGCTTTCTTT. It encodes CASSRGVYATEAFF.

The rearrangement uses TRBV6-4 and TRBJ2-2; 12 bases match TRBD1. V shed 7 bases and J 6 bases; nucleotides not matched to a gene: 6. Germline CDR1 MRHNA, CDR2 SNTAGT. The CDR3 is 15 residues long. The CDR3 DNA sequence: TGTGCCAGCAAACCGGGACAGGGGGCCGCCGGGGAGCTGTTTTTT. This gives the protein CASKPGQGAAGELFF.

This chain joins TRBV5-1 and TRBJ2-1; 9 bases line up with TRBD1. The J segment lost 5 bases and the V segment lost 5 bases, leaving 8 bases of the junction unmatched. Germline V lookup: CDR1 SGHRS, CDR2 YFSETQ. CDR3 size: 15 residues. The CDR3 DNA follows: TGCGCCAGCAGAACCGGGACAGGGCACGACAATGAGCAGTTCTTC. Amino acids: CASRTGTGHDNEQFF. Drawing the rest from reference TRBV5-1 and TRBJ2-1, the complete variable domain is KAGVTQTPRYLIKTRGQQVTLSCSPISGHRSVSWYQQTPGQGLQFLFEYFSETQRNKGNFPGRFSGRQFSNSRSEMNVSTLELGDSALYLCASRTGTGHDNEQFFGPGTRLTVL.

This clone has just a few counts. The rearrangement uses TRBV6-2 or TRBV6-3 and TRBJ1-6; D is possibly TRBD1 (5 bases). Trimming removed 2 bases from V and 9 bases from J, with 20 bases in between. The germline V gene has CDR1 MNHEY and CDR2 SVGEGT. The CDR3 is made up of 17 amino acids. DNA for the CDR3: TGTGCCAGCAGTTACGCAACAGGACTAGGCTATGGTTCACCCCTCCACTTT. Translation: CASSYATGLGYGSPLHF.

The J gene is TRBJ2-5, the V gene TRBV7-3; 11 nucleotides align to TRBD2. V was pared by 5 bases and J by 1 base, with 6 bases of the junction left unmatched. The CDR3 sequence is 16 residues long. CDR1 is SGHTA, CDR2 FQGTGA, per germline. CDR3 nucleotides: TGTGCCAGCAGCCTCTCGGGACTAGCGGCCCAAGAGACCCAGTACTTC. Translating gives CASSLSGLAAQETQYF.

The V call is TRBV29-1, the J call TRBJ2-5; 12 bases are a match to TRBD2. Trimming at V came to 7 bases and at J to 5 bases, leaving 2 bases not matched to a gene. Germline CDR1 SQVTM, CDR2 ANQGSEA. The CDR3 runs to 12 residues. CDR3 loop: CSGTSGTETQYF. CDR3 in DNA: TGCAGCGGGACTAGCGGGACTGAGACCCAGTACTTC.

J is TRBJ2-3 and V is TRBV28; 9 positions match TRBD2. V was pared by 5 bases and J by 0 bases, with 9 bases of the junction left unmatched. CDR3 length: 17 residues. CDR1 is MDHEN and CDR2 is SYDVKM in the germline V gene. The CDR3 DNA reads TGTGCCAGCAGTCCCCTAGCGGGGAGAACTAGCACAGATACGCAGTATTTT. This codes for CASSPLAGRTSTDTQYF. The full variable domain, in which reference TRBV28 and TRBJ2-3 provide the parts outside the CDR3, is DVKVTQSSRYLVKRTGEKVFLECVQDMDHENMFWYRQDPGLGLRLIYFSYDVKMKEKGDIPEGYSVSREKKERFSLILESASTNQTSMYLCASSPLAGRTSTDTQYFGPGTRLTVL.

J is TRBJ2-5 and V is TRBV4-1; weak D call: TRBD2 (6 bases). The CDR3 runs to 15 residues. V was trimmed by 1 base and J by 5 bases, leaving 14 bases between them. Germline values: CDR1 MGHRA, CDR2 YSYEKL. This CDR3 reads CASSQVLGAGETQYF. The CDR3, as DNA: TGCGCCAGCAGCCAAGTGTTAGGGGCGGGGGAGACCCAGTACTTC.

This chain links TRBV18 with TRBJ1-4; TRBD1 might be the D (6 bases). Germline V gene data show CDR1 as KGHSH and CDR2 as LQKENI. The CDR3 is 17 amino acids. Trimming pared 3 bases from V and 4 bases from J, leaving 18 bases between. The CDR3 reads CASSPFTMTGFNEKLFF. In DNA, the CDR3 is TGTGCCAGCTCACCCTTCACAATGACAGGTTTTAATGAAAAACTGTTTTTT.